This T cell receptor (beta chain) was identified during a study of tumor-infiltrating lymphocytes in primary liver carcinoma. Turning to the study itself: Ages ranged from 30 to 69, with HCC or mixed HCC-cholangiocarcinoma.

Co-extraction of RNA and DNA was performed on about 19-33 mg of unsorted bulk tissue. Patients diagnosed with primary liver carcinoma received treatment through surgical resection. Study findings and constraints: Tumor-adjacent and tumor-blood pairs overlapped less than tumor region pairs did. Tumors reached a significantly greater top-250-clone fraction than blood did (p = 0.039).

CDR3 length: 18 amino acids. Trimming cost V 0 bases and J 2 bases; bases outside gene matches: 11. CDR1 and CDR2 from the germline V gene are SGHRS and YFSETQ. Total RNA (approximately 0.5 ug) served as template for TCR beta cDNA synthesis primed by a constant-region primer. Three nested multiplex PCR rounds, a slightly modified ARM-PCR method, built the TCR beta libraries. The first two PCR rounds used TRBV1-TRBV30 primers with a Cbeta primer, roughly 10 cycles each. TCRdb analysed the multiplex PCR reads with MiXCR anew, one entry per CDR3 protein. Of roughly 80,000 distinct CDR3 sequences listed, approximately 62% are singletons. This clonotype was detected ten times or more. What it binds is unknown.

This clonotype was sampled from a man aged 40-55 years with primary liver carcinoma and hepatitis B virus infection. What was sequenced was tumor-adjacent normal liver tissue. The chain employs TRBV5-1 and TRBJ2-5; 9 bases match TRBD2. As DNA, the CDR3 is TGCGCCAGCAGCTTGGCCGGGGCTAGCGGGGCCCTACAAGAGACCCAGTACTTC. Its protein product is CASSLAGASGALQETQYF.